What follows are 18 T cell receptor beta chains derived from one specimen sequenced in a study of cytomegalovirus exposure and HLA in healthy donors. The PCR employed 60 Vbeta primers together with 13 Jbeta primers. Measured with immunoSEQ multiplex PCR; TCRdb has only the in-frame clones, and not every one. The data show some 180,000 clones, roughly 79% seen once. The sequencing sample was made of PBMCs. The receptors originated from a male donor in good health and CMV-seronegative.

The chain carries TRBV30 and TRBJ1-4; TRBD1 is a possible D gene (5 bases). The CDR3 is 13 residues long. Germline V gene lookup returns CDR1 GTSNPN and CDR2 SVGIG (reference sequence). Trimming removed 8 bases at V and 4 bases at J, with 14 bases between. The CDR3, as DNA: TGTGCCGGGGCGACAGAGAATAATGAAAAACTGTTTTTT. This encodes CAGATENNEKLFF.

The J gene is TRBJ1-2, the V gene TRBV2; D may be TRBD1 (6 bases). The V gene lost 8 bases and the J gene lost 4 bases, with 17 bases spanning the gap. This CDR3 region has 14 residues. The V gene's germline CDR1 is SNHLY and CDR2 FYNNEI. The CDR3 protein is CASGGGGTAYGYTF. The CDR3, as DNA: TGTGCCAGCGGAGGGGGAGGGACCGCCTATGGCTACACCTTC.

This clone showed up just a few times. The rearrangement links TRBV18 to TRBJ2-3; TRBD1 agrees at 7 bases. The germline gives CDR1 KGHSH, CDR2 LQKENI. The ends lost 4 bases at V and 0 bases at J; junction bases unmatched: 13. The CDR3 loop spans 18 amino acids. CDR3 region: CASSLLDRRYGSTDTQYF. DNA of the CDR3: TGTGCCAGCTCACTTTTGGACAGGCGGTATGGGAGCACAGATACGCAGTATTTT.

V gene TRBV10-3 combines with J gene TRBJ1-5, with 10 nucleotides matching TRBD1. Losses at the gene ends were 0 bases for V and 7 bases for J; bases not matched to a gene: 3. CDR3 length: 15 amino acids. In germline, CDR1 is ENHRY, CDR2 SYGVKD. The CDR3 reads CAISESGTGEQPQHF. The CDR3 DNA reads TGTGCCATCAGTGAGTCGGGGACAGGGGAACAGCCCCAGCATTTT.

The chain's CDR3 is CASRVSYRGNIQYF. The CDR3 DNA reads TGCGCCAGCAGGGTATCGTACAGGGGAAACATTCAGTACTTC. The V and J genes are TRBV5-1 and TRBJ2-4; TRBD1 matches 7 bases. Germline V gives CDR1 SGHRS, CDR2 YFSETQ. The V and J ends lost 5 bases and 6 bases, in that order; junction bases with no gene match: 8. The CDR3 spans 14 residues.

In its sample, this clone was seen a few times. CDR3 coding DNA: TGTGCCTGGACGCAGGGGGCAAGGGGCTACACCTTC. It codes for CAWTQGARGYTF. The chain uses TRBV30 and TRBJ1-2; 8 bases are shared with TRBD1. The length of the CDR3 is 12 residues. Germline V gene data show CDR1 as GTSNPN and CDR2 as SVGIG (reference sequence). V gave up 4 bases and J gave up 8 bases; unmatched junction bases: 6.

J is TRBJ2-3 and V is TRBV14; unclear D gene. Per the germline V gene, CDR1 is SGHDN and CDR2 is FVKESK. Deletions cut 3 bases from V and 7 bases from J, with 11 bases between. There are 13 residues in the CDR3. The CDR3 coding sequence is TGTGCCAGCAGCCACCCCAGAGGATATACGCAGTATTTT. It is translated as CASSHPRGYTQYF.

The chain is built from TRBV28 and TRBJ2-1, with D perhaps TRBD2 (5 bases). The germline V and J ends were trimmed by 6 bases and 10 bases, with 19 bases remaining between them. CDR1 is MDHEN, CDR2 SYDVKM, per germline. The CDR3 loop spans 14 amino acids. CDR3 amino acids: CASSPSGPPREQFF. The CDR3, as DNA: TGTGCCAGCAGCCCGAGCGGTCCCCCCAGGGAGCAGTTCTTC.

This clone was counted a few times. This sequence joins TRBV6-5 and TRBJ1-5, with 9 nucleotides matching TRBD1. V lost 5 bases to trimming and J lost 6 bases; unmatched junction nucleotides: 8. The germline CDR1 and CDR2 sequences are MNHEY and SVGAGI. This CDR3 comprises 15 residues. The DNA of the CDR3 is TGTGCCAGCAGTGGGGTTGGACAGGGGTCTCAGCCCCAGCATTTT. Protein product: CASSGVGQGSQPQHF.

This chain links TRBV9 with TRBJ1-2; tentatively, D is TRBD1 (5 bases). Germline-derived CDR1 and CDR2 are SGDLS and YYNGEE. V lost 7 bases, J lost 10 bases, and 14 bases lay in between. The CDR3 totals 11 residues. This chain's CDR3 is CASGDFSFYTF. The CDR3 region has the DNA TGTGCCAGCGGGGACTTTTCCTTCTACACCTTC.

This chain connects TRBV28 to TRBJ2-7; 11 bases match TRBD1. Per the germline V gene, CDR1 is MDHEN and CDR2 is SYDVKM. The junction had 5 bases not matched to a gene; V was cut back by 5 bases and J by 5 bases. The length of the CDR3 is 14 residues. The CDR3: CASSLGQGANEQYF. The CDR3 DNA sequence: TGTGCCAGCAGTCTCGGACAGGGGGCCAACGAGCAGTACTTC.

Comments on this clone: The same CDR3 is also encoded by other DNA sequences in this sample. The chain combines TRBV5-1 with TRBJ1-1; D unclear. This CDR3 comprises 13 residues. The germline gives CDR1 SGHRS, CDR2 YFSETQ. Between the trimmed V and J ends, which lost 0 bases and 0 bases, there was a span of 3 bases. The CDR3 nucleotides are TGCGCCAGCAGCTTGGCAGTGAACACTGAAGCTTTCTTT. As protein: CASSLAVNTEAFF.

The rearrangement joins TRBV11-2 to TRBJ1-4; 12 bases map to TRBD1. The length of the CDR3 is 18 residues. Trimming took 1 base from V and 2 from J; bases not matched to a gene: 5. The germline gives CDR1 SGHAT, CDR2 FQNNGV. In DNA, the CDR3 is TGTGCCAGCAGCTTAGCGGGACAGGGGGCGCCGACTAATGAAAAACTGTTTTTT. Translated, it gives CASSLAGQGAPTNEKLFF.

The sample holds a few counts of this clone. V usage is TRBV10-3 and J usage is TRBJ2-5; 8 nucleotides line up with TRBD1. The CDR3 has 12 amino acids. V shed 6 bases and J 7 bases; nucleotides not matched to a gene: 4. Germline V CDR1 and CDR2: ENHRY, SYGVKD. CDR3 sequence reads: CAIRDREATQYF. The DNA of the CDR3 is TGTGCCATCAGGGACAGGGAAGCGACCCAGTACTTC.

The CDR3 spells CAWSPLYTEAFF. CDR3 nucleotides: TGTGCCTGGAGTCCCCTTTACACTGAAGCTTTCTTT. This rearrangement joins TRBV30 to TRBJ1-1, with D uncertain. The CDR3 length is 12 residues. Trimming took off 2 bases at V and 3 bases at J, with 7 bases between the two ends. Germline loops: CDR1 GTSNPN, CDR2 SVGIG (reference sequence). Looking up the rest from reference TRBV30 and TRBJ1-1 gives the full variable domain: SQTIHQWPATLVQPVGSPLSLECTVEGTSNPNLYWYRQAAGRGLQLLFYSVGIGQISSEVPQNLSASRPQDRQFILSSKKLLLSDSGFYLCAWSPLYTEAFFGQGTRLTVV.

The sample holds one count of this clone. J is TRBJ2-1 and V is TRBV6-5; the D gene is possibly TRBD2 (5 bases). CDR1 is MNHEY and CDR2 is SVGAGI in the germline V gene. The CDR3 has 14 residues. Trimming shortened V by 5 bases and J by 1 base, and 9 bases separated the two germline ends. The CDR3 coding sequence is TGTGCCAGCAGTCCCCGGACTTCCTACAATGAGCAGTTCTTC. Its protein product is CASSPRTSYNEQFF.

The chain links TRBV28 to TRBJ2-7; weak D call: TRBD1 (5 bases). Trimming removed 8 bases from V and 4 bases from J, with 12 bases in between. Germline values: CDR1 MDHEN, CDR2 SYDVKM. The CDR3 has 12 residues. CDR3 DNA: TGTGCCAGCGGACAAAATTCTTACGAGCAGTACTTC. Translation gives CASGQNSYEQYF.

The chain joins TRBV7-8 to TRBJ1-2; 7 bases are shared with TRBD1. The length of the CDR3 is 13 residues. Germline lookup yields CDR1 SGHVS and CDR2 FQNEAQ. Germline trimming cut 5 bases from V and 5 bases from J; bases unmatched to any gene: 5. Here the CDR3 reads CASSPGTAYGYTF. CDR3 DNA: TGTGCCAGCAGCCCCGGGACAGCGTATGGCTACACCTTC.